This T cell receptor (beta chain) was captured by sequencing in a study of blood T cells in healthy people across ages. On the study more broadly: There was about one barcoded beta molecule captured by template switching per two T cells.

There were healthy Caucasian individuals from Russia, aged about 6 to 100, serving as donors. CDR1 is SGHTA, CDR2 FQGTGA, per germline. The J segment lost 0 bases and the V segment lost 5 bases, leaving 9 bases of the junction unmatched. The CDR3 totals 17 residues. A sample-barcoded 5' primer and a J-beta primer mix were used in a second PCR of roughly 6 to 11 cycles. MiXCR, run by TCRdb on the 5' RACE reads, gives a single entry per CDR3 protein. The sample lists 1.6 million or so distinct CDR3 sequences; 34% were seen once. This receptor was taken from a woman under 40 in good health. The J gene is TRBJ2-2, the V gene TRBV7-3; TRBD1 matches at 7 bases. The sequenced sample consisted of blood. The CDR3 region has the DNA TGTGCCAGCAGCGCAGGACAGGAGTTCGCGAACACCGGGGAGCTGTTTTTT. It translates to CASSAGQEFANTGELFF.